The 15 T cell receptor beta chains in this list originate from one sample, sequenced in a study of graft-versus-host responses after intestinal transplantation. No antigens are known for them. Profiling relied on immunoSEQ multiplex PCR, and the TCRdb table lists in-frame clones only, not all of them. The profile shows approximately 130,000 clones, around nine tenths of them singletons. The sequencing used unstimulated CD4+ T cells sorted from spleen or lymph node cells, collected before intestinal transplant. The receptors come from a human donor who received an intestinal transplant.

This sequence joins TRBV5-1 and TRBJ1-4, with 7 nucleotides matching TRBD1. V was clipped by 0 bases and J by 0 bases; unmatched bases: 5. Germline V CDR1 and CDR2: SGHRS, YFSETQ. The CDR3 is made up of 17 amino acids. In nucleotides, the CDR3 is TGCGCCAGCAGCTTGGCCGGGACAGCCGCAACTAATGAAAAACTGTTTTTT. It codes for CASSLAGTAATNEKLFF.

This chain connects TRBV5-1 to TRBJ2-3, with 10 bases aligning to TRBD2. V lost 0 bases to trimming and J lost 5 bases; unmatched junction nucleotides: 3. CDR3 size: 15 residues. Germline CDR1 is SGHRS and CDR2 is YFSETQ. CDR3 protein: CASSLEASGGDTQYF. CDR3 sequence (DNA): TGCGCCAGCAGCTTGGAGGCTAGCGGGGGAGATACGCAGTATTTT.

CDR3 residues: CASSFRAGVTDTQYF. The CDR3 DNA is TGTGCCAGCAGCTTTAGGGCAGGTGTCACAGATACGCAGTATTTT. V usage is TRBV7-2 and J usage is TRBJ2-3, with D unresolved. V lost 3 bases and J 2 bases, leaving 12 bases between the germline ends. The germline V gene encodes CDR1 SGHTA and CDR2 FQGNSA. CDR3 length: 15 amino acids. The whole variable domain, remainder taken from reference TRBV7-2 and TRBJ2-3, is GAGVSQSPSNKVTEKGKDVELRCDPISGHTALYWYRQSLGQGLEFLIYFQGNSAPDKSGLPSDRFSAERTGGSVSTLTIQRTQQEDSAVYLCASSFRAGVTDTQYFGPGTRLTVL.

CDR3 DNA sequence: TGTGCCAGCAGCCCCGGGACGGAGAACACTGAAGCTTTCTTT. Translating gives CASSPGTENTEAFF. The chain has TRBV7-6 and TRBJ1-1; D possibly corresponds to TRBD1 (5 bases). Per germline, CDR1 SGHVS and CDR2 FNYEAQ. This CDR3 contains 14 residues. Trimming took 5 bases from V and 1 from J, leaving 11 bases between them.

This clone was recorded only once. One end of the junction varies from germline; a read error may be responsible. The V call is TRBV11-3, the J call TRBJ2-5; tentative D call: TRBD1 (6 bases). From germline, CDR1 is SGHNT and CDR2 YENEEA. This CDR3 has 13 amino acids. The CDR3 loop reads CSSSHRDKETQYF. DNA for the CDR3: TGTTCCAGCAGCCACCGGGACAAAGAGACCCAGTACTTC.

In this sample, this clone turned up a few times. V is TRBV7-9 and J is TRBJ2-7; D is undetermined. Germline CDR1 and CDR2: SEHNR and FQNEAQ (reference sequence). V was cut by 2 bases and J by 7 bases, with 9 bases left in between. CDR3 size: 12 residues. The CDR3: CASSLPAQEQYF. The CDR3 DNA reads TGTGCCAGCAGCTTACCCGCCCAGGAGCAGTACTTC.

In its sample, this clone was seen once. CDR3 in DNA: TGTGCCAGCAGTTTATTTCGGTCGGCTGAAGCTTTCTTT. This sequence encodes CASSLFRSAEAFF. The J gene is TRBJ1-1, the V gene TRBV27; D is uncertain. V dropped 1 base and J dropped 6 bases, with 9 bases sitting between them. Germline values: CDR1 MNHEY, CDR2 SMNVEV (reference sequence). CDR3 length equals 13 residues.

The rearrangement uses TRBV11-2 and TRBJ2-1; the D gene is possibly TRBD2 (5 bases). V was pared by 5 bases and J by 7 bases, with 12 bases between. This CDR3 has 13 residues. Looked up from germline, CDR1 is SGHAT and CDR2 is FQNNGV. The CDR3 region is CASSISTGNEQFF. CDR3 DNA sequence: TGTGCCAGCAGCATCAGCACGGGAAATGAGCAGTTCTTC.

This clone appeared once. The chain links TRBV19 to TRBJ1-6, with 9 bases fitting TRBD1. The V gene's germline CDR1 is LNHDA and CDR2 SQIVND (reference sequence). This CDR3 spans 15 amino acids. V gave up 4 bases and J gave up 13 bases; unmatched junction bases: 11. The CDR3 coding sequence is TGTGCCAGTAGTAGGGGGCGACAGGGGGAAAAGCCCCTCCACTTT. Translation: CASSRGRQGEKPLHF.

The gene calls are TRBV7-9 and TRBJ1-3, with D unresolved. V was shortened by 2 bases and J by 0 bases, with 5 bases between the two germline ends. Per germline, CDR1 SEHNR and CDR2 FQNEAQ (reference sequence). The CDR3 covers 14 residues. The CDR3 sequence: CASSLSISGNTIYF. The CDR3 DNA sequence: TGTGCCAGCAGCTTATCTATCTCTGGAAACACCATATATTTT.

This clone appeared a few times. This CDR3 is also generated by other DNA sequences in the sample. V is TRBV7-9 and J is TRBJ2-7; D call uncertain. Germline CDR1 reads SEHNR; CDR2 reads FQNEAQ (reference sequence). V was clipped by 5 bases and J by 0 bases, with 8 bases between them. This CDR3 has 13 residues. The CDR3, as DNA: TGTGCCAGCAGCCGCTTGGGCTCCTACGAGCAGTACTTC. This sequence encodes CASSRLGSYEQYF.

The chain uses TRBV6-5 and TRBJ1-2, with 9 nucleotides matching TRBD1. Germline V lookup: CDR1 MNHEY, CDR2 SVGAGI. V shed 6 bases and J 4 bases; nucleotides not matched to a gene: 6. The CDR3 has 14 residues. The CDR3 region is CASRKQGAGYGYTF. The CDR3 DNA sequence: TGTGCCAGCAGAAAACAGGGGGCCGGCTATGGCTACACCTTC.

The chain has TRBV4-1 and TRBJ2-7, with TRBD1 matching 8 bases. Trimming removed 1 base from V and 6 bases from J; junction bases left unmatched: 14. Germline CDR1 reads MGHRA; CDR2 reads YSYEKL. The CDR3 runs to 17 residues. CDR3 DNA sequence: TGCGCCAGCAGCCAAGTCAGGTACTCAGGGGGCTGGGGCGAGCAGTACTTC. Translating it yields CASSQVRYSGGWGEQYF.

This sequence joins TRBV6-5 and TRBJ1-4, with TRBD1 matching over 10 bases. The CDR3 extends over 14 amino acids. The V and J ends lost 6 bases and 4 bases, in that order; junction bases with no gene match: 2. Germline V gene sequence: CDR1 MNHEY, CDR2 SVGAGI. CDR3 nucleotides: TGTGCCAGCAGGACAGGGGGCCTTAATGAAAAACTGTTTTTT. Its protein product is CASRTGGLNEKLFF.

The CDR3 coding sequence is TGCGCCAGCAGCCCGGGGGGAAGGGGAGGCGCTGAAGCTTTCTTT. This translates into CASSPGGRGGAEAFF. The chain uses TRBV5-1 and TRBJ1-1; possibly TRBD1 for D (5 bases). V was clipped by 4 bases and J by 6 bases, with 19 bases between them. CDR1 SGHRS and CDR2 YFSETQ come from the germline V gene. The CDR3 extends over 15 amino acids.